This T cell receptor beta chain appears in the sequencing data of a study of graft-versus-host responses after intestinal transplantation (dated by TCRdb to 2020 to 2022). At the level of the whole study: The transplants that recipients received were multivisceral, liver-intestinal, or isolated intestinal. Bulk TCR-beta CDR3 sequencing was used to track graft-versus-host and host-versus-graft alloreactive T cell clones in the graft, circulation and bone marrow after intestinal transplantation. A cohort of about 26 intestinal transplant recipients, including one retransplant, was enrolled, and a few patients lacking pretransplant specimens were excluded. Every recipient was given anti-thymocyte globulin induction, then maintenance tacrolimus and steroids for around three years. Samples from three later patients were sequenced in-house on an Illumina MiSeq with MiXCR processing rather than by the commercial service. A peak of at least 4% donor T cells among recipient peripheral blood mononuclear cells was the definition used for donor T cell macrochimerism. To identify alloreactive clones, pre-transplant mixed lymphocyte reaction products were sequenced and compared with unstimulated pre-transplant donor and recipient T cells. Findings and caveats that apply to the study as a whole: GvH clones were detected in recipient bone marrow, and some appeared earlier in ileal mucosa or blood, consistent with an intestinal mucosal origin. Conclusions were limited by the relatively low number and heterogeneity of intestinal transplant patients. Early after transplant, peak levels of circulating GvH clones were found to be associated with declines in HvG clones. In patients with donor T cell macrochimerism, the allografts had high GvH to HvG T cell clonal ratios.

To note about this clone: It has no known antigen specificity. The sample holds no much larger clone one base away, and base qualities are not on file.

Per the publication, the time point label means: cells obtained before transplantation from donor or recipient. CD3+CD4+ and CD3+CD8+ populations were FACS-sorted from unstimulated pre-transplant donor and recipient cells taken from spleen or lymph nodes. The method behind the library was the immunoSEQ multiplex PCR assay. For most patients, genomic DNA was isolated with the Qiagen DNeasy Blood and Tissue Kit and shipped frozen to Adaptive Biotechnologies for TCR sequencing. High-throughput TCR-beta CDR3 sequencing of genomic DNA from most patients was performed by Adaptive Biotechnologies. In the authors' own workflow: Adaptive's ImmunoSEQ software was the source of the TCR sequencing data for about 17 patients, while a few other patients were processed with MiXCR and VDJtools. To correct CD4 versus CD8 sorting errors, any sequence found in both subsets at a frequency ratio below 5:1 was removed. CDR3 nucleotide sequences shared by donor and recipient were removed because the origin of these sequences could not be assigned. At least 2-fold expansion over unstimulated cells and a minimum CFSE-low frequency of 0.002% (template counts) or 0.001% (read counts) were required for clones to be classified as alloreactive. Mappable clones were those detected in sequenced pre-transplant spleen, lymph node, or MLR CFSE-low populations of the donor or recipient. Cumulative frequency of alloreactive clones was calculated as a percentage of all sequences weighted by copy number. This immuneACCESS table, as held by TCRdb, lists in-frame sequences with V and J called but not all clones. Of the missing ones, under half trace to an unresolved V gene in checked studies; the others have no known cause. That table gives V, J and clone size, and the DNA gave D and trimming. The sample yields roughly 75,000 clones; 90% to 95% were counted once. The ten largest clones capture over 0.095% of the sample.

The germline V gene encodes CDR1 SEHNR and CDR2 FQNEAQ (reference sequence). The CDR3 numbers 14 residues from cysteine through phenylalanine. Just CDR3 DNA is preserved here, 42 bases in frame from base 1. The V end loses 2 bases and the J end loses 3 bases, and a stretch of 11 bases separates them. The source material was unstimulated CD4+ T cells sorted from spleen or lymph node cells, sampled before intestinal transplant. Recombination joined TRBV7-9 with TRBJ2-7, with a tentative D gene TRBD1 over 5 matching bases. This sequence originates from a human donor who received an intestinal transplant. In nucleotide form, the sequence is TGTGCCAGCAGCTTAAATGCAGGGTTCTACGAGCAGTACTTC. Translated, it reads CASSLNAGFYEQYF.